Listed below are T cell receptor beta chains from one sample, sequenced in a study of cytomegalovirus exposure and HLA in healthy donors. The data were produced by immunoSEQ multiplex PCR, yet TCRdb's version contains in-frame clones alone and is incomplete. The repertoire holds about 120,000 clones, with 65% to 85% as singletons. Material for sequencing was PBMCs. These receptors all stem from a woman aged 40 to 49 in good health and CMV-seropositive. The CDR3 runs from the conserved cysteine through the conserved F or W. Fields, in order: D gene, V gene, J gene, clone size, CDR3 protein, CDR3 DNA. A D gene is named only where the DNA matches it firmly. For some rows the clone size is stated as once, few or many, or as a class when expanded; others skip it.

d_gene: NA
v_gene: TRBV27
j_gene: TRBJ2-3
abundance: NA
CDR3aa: CASHSGGFSTDTQYF
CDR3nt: TGTGCCAGCCATTCGGGTGGGTTTAGCACAGATACGCAGTATTTT

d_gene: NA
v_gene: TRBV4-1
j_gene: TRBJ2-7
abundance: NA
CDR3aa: CASSQEGQSSYEQYF
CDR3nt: TGCGCCAGCAGCCAGGAGGGACAGAGCTCCTACGAGCAGTACTTC

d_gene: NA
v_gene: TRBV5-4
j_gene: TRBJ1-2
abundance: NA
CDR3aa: CASSRGREFNYGYTF
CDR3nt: TGTGCCAGCAGCCGCGGACGGGAGTTTAACTATGGCTACACCTTC

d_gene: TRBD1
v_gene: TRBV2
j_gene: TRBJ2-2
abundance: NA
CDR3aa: CASDDGTVNTGELFF
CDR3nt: TGTGCCAGTGATGATGGGACAGTTAACACCGGGGAGCTGTTTTTT

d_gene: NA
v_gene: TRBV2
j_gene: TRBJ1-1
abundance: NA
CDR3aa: CASSGEKNTEAFF
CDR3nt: TGTGCCAGCAGTGGGGAGAAGAACACTGAAGCTTTCTTT

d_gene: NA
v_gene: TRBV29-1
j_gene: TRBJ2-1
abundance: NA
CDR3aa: CSVESGSGNEQFF
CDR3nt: TGCAGCGTTGAGTCGGGGAGTGGGAATGAGCAGTTCTTC

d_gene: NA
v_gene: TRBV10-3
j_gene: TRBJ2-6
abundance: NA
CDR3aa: CAISQGSGANVLTF
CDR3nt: TGTGCCATCAGCCAGGGTTCAGGGGCCAACGTCCTGACTTTC

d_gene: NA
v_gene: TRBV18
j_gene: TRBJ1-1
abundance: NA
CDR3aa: CASSPGRVVTEAFF
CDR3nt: TGTGCCAGCTCACCTGGCAGGGTGGTTACTGAAGCTTTCTTT

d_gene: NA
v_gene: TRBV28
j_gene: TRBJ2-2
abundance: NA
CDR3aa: CASSSPGSKTGELFF
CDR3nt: TGTGCCAGCAGTTCGCCGGGTAGCAAGACCGGGGAGCTGTTTTTT

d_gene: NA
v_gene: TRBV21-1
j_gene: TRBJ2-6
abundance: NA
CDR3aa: CASPGGGPRSGANVLTF
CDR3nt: TGTGCCAGCCCCGGGGGGGGACCCCGATCTGGGGCCAACGTCCTGACTTTC

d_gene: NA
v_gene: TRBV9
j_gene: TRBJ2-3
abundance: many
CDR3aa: CASSPQGREIDTQYF
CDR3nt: TGTGCCAGCAGCCCTCAGGGGCGGGAGATAGATACGCAGTATTTT

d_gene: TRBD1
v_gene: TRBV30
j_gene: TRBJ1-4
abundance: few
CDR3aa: CAWSGTGGEKLFF
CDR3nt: TGTGCCTGGAGTGGGACAGGGGGTGAAAAACTGTTTTTT

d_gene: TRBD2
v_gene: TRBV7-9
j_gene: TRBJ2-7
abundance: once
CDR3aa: CASSLLGGSSYEQYF
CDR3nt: TGTGCCAGCAGCTTATTGGGGGGGAGCTCCTACGAGCAGTACTTC

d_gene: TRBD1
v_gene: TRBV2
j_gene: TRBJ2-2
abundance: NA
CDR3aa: CASSEQGAGELFF
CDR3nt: TGTGCCAGCAGTGAACAGGGGGCCGGGGAGCTGTTTTTT

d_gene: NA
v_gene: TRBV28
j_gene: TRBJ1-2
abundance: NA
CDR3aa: CASSSAGLYGYTF
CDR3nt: TGTGCCAGCAGCTCAGCAGGGCTCTATGGCTACACCTTC

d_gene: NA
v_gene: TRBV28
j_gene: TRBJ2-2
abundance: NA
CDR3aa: CASSSEHSTGWVTGELFF
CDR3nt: TGTGCCAGCAGTTCTGAACATTCGACAGGTTGGGTCACCGGGGAGCTGTTTTTT

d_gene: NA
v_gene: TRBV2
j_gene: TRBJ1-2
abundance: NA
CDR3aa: CASSSTGENGYTF
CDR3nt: TGTGCCAGCAGCTCGACAGGAGAGAACGGCTACACCTTC

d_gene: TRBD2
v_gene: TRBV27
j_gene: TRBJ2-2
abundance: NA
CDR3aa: CASSLPGRALINGELFF
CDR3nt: TGTGCCAGCAGTTTACCGGGGAGGGCGCTGATAAACGGGGAGCTGTTTTTT

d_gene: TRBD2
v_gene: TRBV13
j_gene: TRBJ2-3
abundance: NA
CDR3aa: CASSFFIGEGTDTQYF
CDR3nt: TGTGCCAGCAGCTTTTTTATCGGGGAGGGTACAGATACGCAGTATTTT

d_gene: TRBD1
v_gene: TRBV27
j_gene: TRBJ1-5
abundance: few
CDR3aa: CASSSSTGGGQPQHF
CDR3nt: TGTGCCAGCAGTTCGAGCACAGGGGGCGGCCAGCCCCAGCATTTT

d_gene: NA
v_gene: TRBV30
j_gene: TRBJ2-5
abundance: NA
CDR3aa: CASTGLSGAAQETQYF
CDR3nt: TGTGCCTCCACGGGGCTTAGCGGAGCGGCGCAAGAGACCCAGTACTTC

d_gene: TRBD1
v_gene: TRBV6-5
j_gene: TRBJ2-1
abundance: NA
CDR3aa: CASSQQRTGYNEQFF
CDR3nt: TGTGCCAGCAGCCAACAAAGGACAGGGTACAATGAGCAGTTCTTC

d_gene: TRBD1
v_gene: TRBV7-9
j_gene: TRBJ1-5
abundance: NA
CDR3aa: CASKGQGVGPQHF
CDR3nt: TGTGCCAGCAAGGGACAGGGGGTGGGGCCCCAGCATTTT

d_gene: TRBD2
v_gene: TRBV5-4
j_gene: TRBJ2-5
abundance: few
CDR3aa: CASSSPPAGGGETQYF
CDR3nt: TGTGCCAGCAGCTCTCCCCCGGCGGGAGGGGGAGAGACCCAGTACTTC

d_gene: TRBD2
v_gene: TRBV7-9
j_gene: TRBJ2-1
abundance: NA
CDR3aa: CASSLDGGSYNEQFF
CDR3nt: TGTGCCAGCAGCTTAGACGGCGGGAGTTACAATGAGCAGTTCTTC